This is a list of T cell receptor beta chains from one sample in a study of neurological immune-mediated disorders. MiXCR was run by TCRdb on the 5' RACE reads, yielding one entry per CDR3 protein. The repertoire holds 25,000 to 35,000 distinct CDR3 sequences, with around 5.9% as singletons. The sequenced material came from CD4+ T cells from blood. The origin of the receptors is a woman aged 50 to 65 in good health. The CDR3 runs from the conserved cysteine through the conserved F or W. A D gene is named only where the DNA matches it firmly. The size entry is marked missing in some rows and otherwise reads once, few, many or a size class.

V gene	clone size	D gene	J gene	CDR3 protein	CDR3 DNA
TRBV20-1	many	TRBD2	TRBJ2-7	CSAVSSGGRGEQYF	TGCAGTGCTGTCTCTAGCGGGGGCCGGGGGGAGCAGTACTTC
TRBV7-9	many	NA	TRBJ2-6	CASSSTGANVLTF	TGTGCCAGCAGCTCGACTGGGGCCAACGTCCTGACTTTC
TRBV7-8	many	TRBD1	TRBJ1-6	CASRTGTGLSPLHF	TGTGCCAGCAGAACCGGGACAGGGCTCTCACCCCTCCACTTT
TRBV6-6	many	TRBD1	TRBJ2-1	CASTKPGMGQQEQFF	TGTGCCAGCACCAAACCGGGCATGGGACAGCAGGAGCAGTTCTTC
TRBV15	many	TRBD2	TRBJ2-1	CATSRAGREVNEQFF	TGTGCCACCAGCCGAGCGGGGCGGGAGGTCAATGAGCAGTTCTTC
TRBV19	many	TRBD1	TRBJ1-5	CASSSPGQGNQPQHF	TGTGCCAGTAGTAGTCCGGGACAGGGGAATCAGCCCCAGCATTTT
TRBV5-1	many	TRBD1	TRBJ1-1	CASSSWTGGTEAFF	TGCGCCAGCAGCTCCTGGACAGGGGGCACTGAAGCTTTCTTT
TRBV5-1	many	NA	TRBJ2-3	CASSLAPASTDTQYF	TGCGCCAGCAGCTTGGCCCCAGCAAGCACAGATACGCAGTATTTT
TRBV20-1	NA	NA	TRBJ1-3	CSARDSPGGNGNTIYF	TGCAGTGCTAGAGATTCCCCGGGGGGGAACGGAAACACCATATATTTT
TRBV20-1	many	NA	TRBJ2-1	CSARVGLTNTRYNEQFF	TGCAGTGCTAGAGTCGGGTTAACGAACACCCGCTACAATGAGCAGTTCTTC
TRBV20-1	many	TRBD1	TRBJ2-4	CSVRRDRNIQYF	TGCAGTGTCCGCCGGGACAGAAACATTCAGTACTTC
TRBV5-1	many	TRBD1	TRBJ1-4	CASSSDRGNEKLFF	TGCGCCAGCAGCTCCGACAGGGGAAATGAAAAACTGTTTTTT
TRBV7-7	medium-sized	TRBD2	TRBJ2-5	CASSPTSVQETQYF	TGTGCCAGCAGCCCCACTAGCGTCCAAGAGACCCAGTACTTC
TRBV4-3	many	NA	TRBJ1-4	CASSFSRAVNEKLFF	TGCGCCAGCAGCTTCAGCCGTGCCGTTAATGAAAAACTGTTTTTT
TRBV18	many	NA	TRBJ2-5	CASSPAPGGQETQYF	TGTGCCAGCTCACCAGCCCCAGGAGGTCAAGAGACCCAGTACTTC
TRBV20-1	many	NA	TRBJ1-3	CSARDRTRVFGNTIYF	TGCAGTGCTAGAGATAGGACACGGGTGTTTGGAAACACCATATATTTT
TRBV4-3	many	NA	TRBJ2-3	CASSQDAGGSTQYF	TGCGCCAGCAGCCAAGATGCAGGAGGAAGTACGCAGTATTTT
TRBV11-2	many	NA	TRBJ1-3	CASSLERGNTIYF	TGTGCCAGCAGCTTAGAGCGGGGAAACACCATATATTTT
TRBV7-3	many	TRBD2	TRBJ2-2	CASSPGAGGRTGELFF	TGTGCCAGCAGCCCCGGGGCGGGAGGTCGGACCGGGGAGCTGTTTTTT
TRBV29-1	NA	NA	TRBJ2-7	CSGIVGGYEQYF	TGCAGCGGGATCGTGGGGGGCTACGAGCAGTACTTC
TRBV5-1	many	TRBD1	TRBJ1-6	CASSLEGAIYNSPLHF	TGCGCCAGCAGCTTAGAGGGGGCCATTTATAATTCACCCCTCCACTTT
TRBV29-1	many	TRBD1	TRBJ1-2	CSVTGTGDLGGYTF	TGCAGCGTGACCGGGACAGGTGATTTAGGTGGCTACACCTTC
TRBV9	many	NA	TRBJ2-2	CASSVGGANTGELFF	TGTGCCAGCAGCGTAGGGGGGGCGAACACCGGGGAGCTGTTTTTT
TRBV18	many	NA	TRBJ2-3	CASSPTIDTQYF	TGTGCCAGCTCACCAACTATTGATACGCAGTATTTT
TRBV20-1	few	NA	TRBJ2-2	CSAPQGQTGGELFF	TGCAGTGCTCCCCAAGGACAGACTGGCGGGGAGCTGTTTTTT
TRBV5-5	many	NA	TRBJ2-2	CASSFSLNTGELFF	TGTGCCAGCAGCTTTAGCCTGAACACCGGGGAGCTGTTTTTT
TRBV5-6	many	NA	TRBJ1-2	CASSLELPGGYTF	TGTGCCAGCAGCTTGGAATTGCCTGGGGGCTACACCTTC
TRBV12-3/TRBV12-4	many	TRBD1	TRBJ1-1	CASRTGEVNTEAFF	TGTGCCAGCAGAACAGGGGAAGTGAACACTGAAGCTTTCTTT
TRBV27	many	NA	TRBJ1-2	CASSWRRENGYTF	TGTGCCAGCAGTTGGAGACGAGAAAATGGCTACACCTTC
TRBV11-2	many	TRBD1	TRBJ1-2	CASSPGTGANYGYTF	TGTGCCAGCAGCCCCGGGACAGGGGCTAACTATGGCTACACCTTC
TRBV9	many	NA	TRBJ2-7	CASTSGIGSEQYF	TGTGCCAGCACTTCGGGTATTGGGTCCGAGCAGTACTTC
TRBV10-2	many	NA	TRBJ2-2	CASTKQTNTGELFF	TGCGCCAGCACCAAGCAGACCAACACCGGGGAGCTGTTTTTT
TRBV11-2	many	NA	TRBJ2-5	CASSLFSETQYF	TGTGCCAGCAGCTTATTTTCCGAGACCCAGTACTTC
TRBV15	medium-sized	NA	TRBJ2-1	CATRGVEGGSSYNEQFF	TGTGCCACCAGAGGGGTCGAGGGAGGAAGCTCCTACAATGAGCAGTTCTTC
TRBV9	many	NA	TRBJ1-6	CASRSSYNSPLHF	TGTGCCAGCAGAAGCTCCTATAATTCACCCCTCCACTTT
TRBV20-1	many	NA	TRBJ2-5	CSASLSQETQYF	TGCAGTGCTAGTCTCAGCCAAGAGACCCAGTACTTC
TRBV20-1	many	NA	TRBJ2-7	CSASSGMRYEQYF	TGCAGTGCTAGTTCCGGGATGCGCTACGAGCAGTACTTC
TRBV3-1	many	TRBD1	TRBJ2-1	CASSQGQWRFNEQFF	TGTGCCAGCAGCCAGGGACAGTGGCGGTTCAATGAGCAGTTCTTC
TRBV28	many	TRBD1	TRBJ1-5	CASSTSQGGGSNQPQHF	TGTGCCAGCAGTACCTCACAGGGGGGGGGTAGCAATCAGCCCCAGCATTTT
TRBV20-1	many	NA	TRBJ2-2	CSAQIRGASGELFF	TGCAGTGCCCAGATCAGGGGCGCATCGGGGGAGCTGTTTTTT
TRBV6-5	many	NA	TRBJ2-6	CASSHQSRSGANVLTF	TGTGCCAGCAGCCACCAATCACGGTCTGGGGCCAACGTCCTGACTTTC
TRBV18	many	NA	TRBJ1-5	CASSPKAGINQPQHF	TGTGCCAGCTCACCAAAGGCGGGAATCAATCAGCCCCAGCATTTT
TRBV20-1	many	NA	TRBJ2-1	CSARDIRSPYNEQFF	TGCAGTGCTAGAGATATCCGAAGCCCCTACAATGAGCAGTTCTTC
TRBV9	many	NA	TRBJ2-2	CASSVEPNTGELFF	TGTGCCAGCAGCGTAGAGCCGAACACCGGGGAGCTGTTTTTT
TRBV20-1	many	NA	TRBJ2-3	CSALHPSADTQYF	TGCAGTGCTTTACACCCCTCGGCAGATACGCAGTATTTT
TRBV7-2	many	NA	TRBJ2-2	CASSLAPGKVGELFF	TGTGCCAGCAGCTTAGCCCCAGGGAAGGTCGGGGAGCTGTTTTTT
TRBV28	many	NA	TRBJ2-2	CASSFQENTGELFF	TGTGCCAGCAGTTTTCAAGAGAACACCGGGGAGCTGTTTTTT
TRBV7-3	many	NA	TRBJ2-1	CASSQFGRELNNEQFF	TGTGCCAGCAGCCAGTTCGGGCGCGAGCTAAACAATGAGCAGTTCTTC
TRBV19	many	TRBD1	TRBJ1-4	CASSIGGTGDEKLFF	TGTGCCAGTAGTATTGGAGGGACAGGGGACGAAAAACTGTTTTTT
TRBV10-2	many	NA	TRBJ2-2	CASRGVRELFF	TGCGCCAGCAGGGGAGTCAGGGAGCTGTTTTTT
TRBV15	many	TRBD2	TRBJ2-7	CATSRGPLGLANLYEQYF	TGTGCCACCAGCAGAGGTCCGCTAGGACTAGCGAACCTCTACGAGCAGTACTTC